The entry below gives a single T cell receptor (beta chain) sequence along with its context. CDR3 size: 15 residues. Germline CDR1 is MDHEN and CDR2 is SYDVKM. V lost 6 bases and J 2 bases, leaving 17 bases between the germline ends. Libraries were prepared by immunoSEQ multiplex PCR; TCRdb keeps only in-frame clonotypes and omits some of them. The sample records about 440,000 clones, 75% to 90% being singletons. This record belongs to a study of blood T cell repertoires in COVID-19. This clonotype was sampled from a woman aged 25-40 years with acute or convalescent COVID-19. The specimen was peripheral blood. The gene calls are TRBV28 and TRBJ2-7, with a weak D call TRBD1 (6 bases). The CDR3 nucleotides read TGTGCCAGCAGCTACACAGGGTACGGAACCTACGAGCAGTACTTC. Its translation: CASSYTGYGTYEQYF.